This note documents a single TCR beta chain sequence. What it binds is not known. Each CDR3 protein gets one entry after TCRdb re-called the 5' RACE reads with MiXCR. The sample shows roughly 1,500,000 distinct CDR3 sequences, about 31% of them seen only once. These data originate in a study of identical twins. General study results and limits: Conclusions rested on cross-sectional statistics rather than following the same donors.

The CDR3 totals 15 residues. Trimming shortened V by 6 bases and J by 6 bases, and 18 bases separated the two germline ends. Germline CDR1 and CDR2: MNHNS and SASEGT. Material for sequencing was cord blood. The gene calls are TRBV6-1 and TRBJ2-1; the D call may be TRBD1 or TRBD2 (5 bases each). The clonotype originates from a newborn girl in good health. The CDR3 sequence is CASRLRTGTSNEQFF. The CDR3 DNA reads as TGTGCCAGCAGGCTAAGAACCGGGACCTCCAATGAGCAGTTCTTC.